This passage covers 32 T cell receptor beta chains from one sample sequenced in a study of T cell changes during pregnancy in multiple sclerosis. Clones were sequenced by immunoSEQ multiplex PCR, and TCRdb holds only the in-frame ones, with some missing. The profile shows 100,000 or so clones, more than 90% of them singletons. Sequenced material: peripheral blood, taken in the second trimester of pregnancy. All receptors derive from a female donor with multiple sclerosis, enrolled in a pregnancy study.

The CDR3 reads CASSLLHSGTYNEQFF. The CDR3 DNA follows: TGTGCCAGCAGCTTGCTGCACAGTGGCACCTACAATGAGCAGTTCTTC. This sequence joins TRBV5-6 and TRBJ2-1, with D unclear. The germline gives CDR1 SGHDT, CDR2 YYEEEE. V gave up 1 base and J gave up 2 bases, with 13 bases separating them. The CDR3 consists of 16 residues.

The rearrangement joins TRBV7-2 to TRBJ2-7; TRBD1 matches 7 bases. This CDR3 contains 13 residues. The V segment lost 6 bases and the J segment 1 base; nucleotides outside the gene matches: 3. The germline gives CDR1 SGHTA, CDR2 FQGNSA. The DNA for the CDR3 is TGTGCCAGCAGGCGGACAGGTTCCTACGAGCAGTACTTC. As protein: CASRRTGSYEQYF.

This clone has a single count. The chain carries TRBV11-1 and TRBJ1-1; D gene uncertain. Per the germline V gene, CDR1 is SGHAT and CDR2 is FQDESV (reference sequence). V dropped 3 bases and J dropped 2 bases, with 4 bases sitting between them. The CDR3 contains 12 residues. Here the CDR3 DNA reads TGTGCCAGCAGCTTGTCTAACACTGAAGCTTTCTTT. Encoded protein: CASSLSNTEAFF.

The genes are TRBV9 and TRBJ1-1, with TRBD1 identical over 8 bases. CDR3 length equals 17 residues. Germline assignment: CDR1 SGDLS and CDR2 YYNGEE. Trimming at V came to 4 bases and at J to 1 base, leaving 12 bases not matched to a gene. The CDR3 nucleotides are TGTGCCAGCAGCTCCGGAGTGGGACAGGCCTCGAACACTGAAGCTTTCTTT. Encoded protein: CASSSGVGQASNTEAFF.

The chain employs TRBV27 and TRBJ1-1; 8 bases map to TRBD1. Unmatched junction bases numbered 6, after V lost 8 bases and J lost 7 bases. The CDR3 has 12 residues. Germline CDR1 MNHEY, CDR2 SMNVEV (reference sequence). CDR3 DNA sequence: TGTGCCAGCCAACAGGGGGGGAGTGAAGCTTTCTTT. Translated, it gives CASQQGGSEAFF.

The V call is TRBV9, the J call TRBJ1-4; unclear D gene. This CDR3 is 14 amino acids long. Trimming shortened V by 0 bases and J by 4 bases, and 7 bases separated the two germline ends. CDR1 and CDR2 (germline): SGDLS, YYNGEE. DNA of the CDR3: TGTGCCAGCAGCGTAGGACACCGTAATGAAAAACTGTTTTTT. Amino acids: CASSVGHRNEKLFF. Full variable domain (remainder filled in from reference TRBV9 and TRBJ1-4): DSGVTQTPKHLITATGQRVTLRCSPRSGDLSVYWYQQSLDQGLQFLIQYYNGEERAKGNILERFSAQQFPDLHSELNLSSLELGDSALYFCASSVGHRNEKLFFGSGTQLSVL.

V usage is TRBV2 and J usage is TRBJ1-6; a weak D match, TRBD1 (5 bases). Germline V gives CDR1 SNHLY, CDR2 FYNNEI. The CDR3 extends over 14 amino acids. Trimming shortened V by 3 bases and J by 6 bases, and 9 bases separated the two germline ends. The CDR3 protein is CASSEGQSNSPLHF. In DNA form, the CDR3 reads TGTGCCAGCAGTGAGGGGCAGAGTAATTCACCCCTCCACTTT. Full variable domain (outside the CDR3, taken from reference TRBV2 and TRBJ1-6): EPEVTQTPSHQVTQMGQEVILRCVPISNHLYFYWYRQILGQKVEFLVSFYNNEISEKSEIFDDQFSVERPDGSNFTLKIRSTKLEDSAMYFCASSEGQSNSPLHFGNGTRLTVT.

This chain joins TRBV28 and TRBJ2-7, with 10 bases matching TRBD2. Germline CDR1 reads MDHEN; CDR2 reads SYDVKM. The CDR3 consists of 14 residues. After removal of 3 bases from V and 6 bases from J, the junction contained 5 bases not matched to a gene. The CDR3 reads CASSLLAGVPEQYF. The CDR3 bases are TGTGCCAGCAGTTTGCTAGCGGGAGTCCCCGAGCAGTACTTC. The full variable domain, with the rest looked up from reference TRBV28 and TRBJ2-7, is DVKVTQSSRYLVKRTGEKVFLECVQDMDHENMFWYRQDPGLGLRLIYFSYDVKMKEKGDIPEGYSVSREKKERFSLILESASTNQTSMYLCASSLLAGVPEQYFGPGTRLTVT.

For this clone: The same CDR3 is also encoded by other DNA sequences in this sample. CDR3: CASSLRMNTEAFF. The CDR3 DNA sequence: TGTGCCAGCAGTTTGAGAATGAACACTGAAGCTTTCTTT. J is TRBJ1-1 and V is TRBV27; D call uncertain. Trimming stripped 3 bases from V and 0 bases from J, with 5 bases between. This CDR3 region has 13 residues. Germline V gives CDR1 MNHEY, CDR2 SMNVEV (reference sequence).

This chain joins TRBV5-1 and TRBJ2-2; 9 nucleotides align to TRBD1. Trimming cost V 1 base and J 3 bases; bases outside gene matches: 4. The CDR3 is 16 residues long. The germline V gene has CDR1 SGHRS and CDR2 YFSETQ. The CDR3 DNA sequence: TGCGCCAGCAGCTTGCCGGGACAGGGTTACACCGGGGAGCTGTTTTTT. It is translated as CASSLPGQGYTGELFF. Filled out from reference TRBV5-1 and TRBJ2-2, the complete variable domain reads KAGVTQTPRYLIKTRGQQVTLSCSPISGHRSVSWYQQTPGQGLQFLFEYFSETQRNKGNFPGRFSGRQFSNSRSEMNVSTLELGDSALYLCASSLPGQGYTGELFFGEGSRLTVL.

This chain links TRBV30 with TRBJ1-5; TRBD1 might be the D (5 bases). V gave up 1 base and J gave up 7 bases, with 20 bases separating them. The CDR3 contains 16 residues. CDR1 and CDR2 (germline): GTSNPN, SVGIG (reference sequence). CDR3 sequence: CAWSGVRSGAGQPQHF. The CDR3 bases are TGTGCCTGGAGTGGCGTACGTTCCGGGGCGGGACAGCCCCAGCATTTT.

The chain uses TRBV27 and TRBJ2-1; tentative D call: TRBD2 (5 bases). CDR3 size: 14 residues. V lost 4 bases, J lost 3 bases, and 10 bases lay in between. Per the germline V gene, CDR1 is MNHEY and CDR2 is SMNVEV (reference sequence). CDR3 in DNA: TGTGCCAGCAGTTCCGGGAATGGCTACAATGAGCAGTTCTTC. Encoded protein: CASSSGNGYNEQFF.

In regard to this clone: Other nucleotide sequences in the sample specify the same CDR3. The J gene is TRBJ1-1, the V gene TRBV5-1; possible D gene TRBD1, 5 bases. V was cut by 0 bases and J by 2 bases, with 8 bases left in between. The CDR3 sequence is 14 residues long. Germline V gene sequence: CDR1 SGHRS, CDR2 YFSETQ. The CDR3 sequence is CASSLGDRNTEAFF. The CDR3 DNA reads as TGCGCCAGCAGCTTGGGAGACAGAAACACTGAAGCTTTCTTT.

This clone has just a few counts. The V gene is TRBV19, the J gene TRBJ2-3; 8 nucleotides match TRBD1. Germline V gene lookup returns CDR1 LNHDA and CDR2 SQIVND (reference sequence). V trimming: 5 bases; J trimming: 7 bases; junction bases outside the gene matches: 8. The CDR3 length is 14 residues. CDR3 protein: CASSFGTGRHTQYF. CDR3 bases: TGTGCCAGTAGTTTCGGGACAGGACGCCATACGCAGTATTTT. Complete variable domain (other parts from reference TRBV19 and TRBJ2-3): DGGITQSPKYLFRKEGQNVTLSCEQNLNHDAMYWYRQDPGQGLRLIYYSQIVNDFQKGDIAEGYSVSREKKESFPLTVTSAQKNPTAFYLCASSFGTGRHTQYFGPGTRLTVL.

The V call is TRBV10-2, the J call TRBJ2-7, with TRBD2 matching 15 bases. V gave up 9 bases and J gave up 2 bases; unmatched junction bases: 11. This CDR3 has 17 amino acids. Germline V gene lookup returns CDR1 WSHSY and CDR2 SAAADI. CDR3 loop: CASGGGTSGRPTYEQYF. CDR3 nucleotide sequence: TGCGCCAGTGGGGGAGGGACTAGCGGGAGGCCCACCTACGAGCAGTACTTC.

The chain uses TRBV30 and TRBJ2-1; 8 bases agree with TRBD1. The CDR3 totals 15 residues. The germline V gene encodes CDR1 GTSNPN and CDR2 SVGIG (reference sequence). The V and J ends lost 5 bases and 7 bases, in that order; junction bases with no gene match: 13. Here the CDR3 reads CAWGRGQAGSNEQFF. The CDR3 DNA reads TGTGCCTGGGGAAGGGGACAGGCAGGATCGAATGAGCAGTTCTTC.

This chain uses TRBV18 with TRBJ2-1, with 7 bases identical to TRBD2. Per germline, CDR1 KGHSH and CDR2 LQKENI. The V segment lost 3 bases and the J segment 1 base; nucleotides outside the gene matches: 6. This CDR3 contains 16 residues. CDR3 protein: CASSPPLAGSYNEQFF. CDR3 nucleotide sequence: TGTGCCAGCTCACCGCCCTTAGCGGGTTCCTACAATGAGCAGTTCTTC.

The J gene is TRBJ2-5, the V gene TRBV9; a possible D gene is TRBD1 (5 bases). V lost 0 bases and J 2 bases, leaving 5 bases between the germline ends. The germline CDR1 and CDR2 sequences are SGDLS and YYNGEE. CDR3 length: 13 residues. CDR3 protein: CASSVAGQETQYF. For the CDR3, the DNA is TGTGCCAGCAGCGTAGCAGGGCAAGAGACCCAGTACTTC. Complete variable domain (other parts from reference TRBV9 and TRBJ2-5): DSGVTQTPKHLITATGQRVTLRCSPRSGDLSVYWYQQSLDQGLQFLIQYYNGEERAKGNILERFSAQQFPDLHSELNLSSLELGDSALYFCASSVAGQETQYFGPGTRLLVL.

On this clone: The same CDR3 arises from other DNA sequences in this sample as well. The chain combines TRBV7-9 with TRBJ1-1; TRBD1 might be the D (5 bases). The CDR3 spans 13 residues. V was cut by 3 bases and J by 3 bases, with 8 bases left in between. Germline lookup yields CDR1 SEHNR and CDR2 FQNEAQ (reference sequence). The CDR3: CASSFRADTEAFF. CDR3 DNA: TGTGCCAGCAGCTTCAGGGCAGACACTGAAGCTTTCTTT.

A few counts support this clone. The chain is built from TRBV29-1 and TRBJ1-1; TRBD1 might be the D (5 bases). V lost 4 bases to trimming and J lost 11 bases, with 14 bases between them. CDR3 length: 11 amino acids. In germline, CDR1 is SQVTM, CDR2 ANQGSEA. The CDR3 coding sequence is TGCAGCGTTGGTTTGGGGGGTGAGGCTTTCTTT. Its translation: CSVGLGGEAFF.

The chain uses TRBV6-7 and TRBJ2-7, with TRBD2 matching over 8 bases. TRBV6-7 is known as an ORF, though its function is uncertain. J lost 5 bases, V lost 8 bases, and 14 bases had no gene match. This CDR3 has 15 residues. CDR3 region: CASRPGRDKGHEQYF. CDR3 coding DNA: TGTGCCAGCCGCCCCGGGAGGGACAAGGGGCACGAGCAGTACTTC.

The chain joins TRBV6-1 to TRBJ2-3; 8 nucleotides align to TRBD2. The V segment lost 6 bases and the J segment 2 bases; nucleotides outside the gene matches: 4. The germline V gene encodes CDR1 MNHNS and CDR2 SASEGT. This CDR3 spans 14 amino acids. The CDR3 DNA reads as TGTGCCAGCAGAACTAGCGGCCCCACAGATACGCAGTATTTT. As protein: CASRTSGPTDTQYF.

The chain joins TRBV9 to TRBJ1-1; no definite D call. V dropped 1 base and J dropped 1 base, with 5 bases sitting between them. This CDR3 has 13 residues. CDR1 and CDR2 (germline): SGDLS, YYNGEE. For the CDR3, the DNA is TGTGCCAGCAGCGTACGGGGGAACACTGAAGCTTTCTTT. Encoded protein: CASSVRGNTEAFF.

The chain has TRBV30 and TRBJ2-7; 7 bases are a match to TRBD1. Germline V gives CDR1 GTSNPN, CDR2 SVGIG (reference sequence). The length of the CDR3 is 15 residues. Trimming removed 1 base from V and 0 bases from J; junction bases left unmatched: 6. CDR3 residues: CAWSGRQGSSYEQYF. The CDR3 bases are TGTGCCTGGAGTGGCCGACAGGGAAGCTCCTACGAGCAGTACTTC.

The genes are TRBV10-3 and TRBJ2-7; D may be TRBD1 (6 bases). The germline V gene encodes CDR1 ENHRY and CDR2 SYGVKD. This CDR3 region has 14 residues. V was shortened by 10 bases and J by 5 bases, with 21 bases between the two germline ends. CDR3 in DNA: TGTGCCACAGGGGCGGCAGTGCCTCCGGACGAGCAGTACTTC. Amino acids: CATGAAVPPDEQYF.

V gene TRBV6-1 combines with J gene TRBJ2-4, with D perhaps matching TRBD1 (6 bases). CDR3 size: 14 residues. Germline V CDR1 and CDR2: MNHNS, SASEGT. The V gene lost 7 bases and the J gene lost 8 bases, with 18 bases spanning the gap. The DNA of the CDR3 is TGTGCCAGCACGGCAGGGGATTTCGGGGACATTCAGTACTTC. Residues: CASTAGDFGDIQYF.

The V and J genes are TRBV28 and TRBJ2-7; no definite D call. Per the germline V gene, CDR1 is MDHEN and CDR2 is SYDVKM. The germline V and J ends were trimmed by 5 bases and 5 bases, with 19 bases remaining between them. The CDR3 extends over 15 amino acids. The CDR3 region is CASSAPNSPGHEQYF. The CDR3 DNA follows: TGTGCCAGCAGTGCTCCTAACTCGCCTGGGCACGAGCAGTACTTC.

The rearrangement uses TRBV6-6 and TRBJ2-1; 12 positions match TRBD2. This CDR3 is 16 amino acids long. The trim removed 5 bases at V and 7 bases at J, leaving 9 bases unmatched. Germline V gives CDR1 MNHNY, CDR2 SVGAGI (reference sequence). This CDR3 reads CASSASSGRAVNEQFF. In DNA, the CDR3 is TGTGCCAGCAGTGCATCTAGCGGGAGGGCCGTGAATGAGCAGTTCTTC.

V usage is TRBV14 and J usage is TRBJ1-2; a possible D gene is TRBD1 (5 bases). The length of the CDR3 is 14 residues. V gave up 1 base and J gave up 4 bases, with 10 bases separating them. Germline CDR1 reads SGHDN; CDR2 reads FVKESK. CDR3 sequence reads: CASSQARGTYGYTF. In nucleotides, the CDR3 is TGTGCCAGCAGCCAAGCGCGCGGGACCTATGGCTACACCTTC.

The chain couples TRBV6-5 to TRBJ2-7, with 8 bases matching TRBD2. The germline V gene encodes CDR1 MNHEY and CDR2 SVGAGI. CDR3 length: 14 amino acids. The ends lost 2 bases at V and 2 bases at J; junction bases unmatched: 2. Here the CDR3 DNA reads TGTGCCAGCAGTTACGGGCGGGGGGCCTACGAGCAGTACTTC. It specifies CASSYGRGAYEQYF.

The rearrangement uses TRBV5-6 and TRBJ2-1; D perhaps matches TRBD1 (6 bases). The CDR3 runs to 15 residues. V was trimmed by 5 bases and J by 1 base, leaving 13 bases between them. Germline V CDR1 and CDR2: SGHDT, YYEEEE. DNA of the CDR3: TGTGCCAGCAGTCCTGGGGGCGGGTCCTACAATGAGCAGTTCTTC. Translated: CASSPGGGSYNEQFF.

The chain uses TRBV4-2 and TRBJ1-5; D is undetermined. Germline V gives CDR1 LGHNA, CDR2 YNFKEQ. The CDR3 has 16 amino acids. The V end was cut by 4 bases, the J end by 4 bases, with 17 bases between. CDR3 sequence: CASSPAGQVENQPQHF. CDR3 nucleotide sequence: TGTGCCAGCAGCCCAGCGGGTCAGGTCGAAAATCAGCCCCAGCATTTT.